Presented here are 20 T cell receptor beta chains from one specimen sequenced in a study of blood T cell repertoires in COVID-19. The table came from immunoSEQ multiplex PCR; TCRdb's copy has only in-frame clones and leaves some out. The sample holds fewer than 250,000 clones; 70% to 90% are singletons and the top ten take more than 9%. Specimen: peripheral blood. These receptors all stem from a woman of 80 years or more with acute or convalescent COVID-19.

This sequence joins TRBV7-2 and TRBJ2-5; maybe TRBD1 (5 bases). The CDR3 runs 16 residues. Trimming pared 4 bases from V and 2 bases from J, leaving 17 bases between. The germline gives CDR1 SGHTA, CDR2 FQGNSA. The CDR3 DNA sequence: TGTGCCAGCAGCTCAACCAGGGCAGCGTTTCAAGAGACCCAGTACTTC. Translating it yields CASSSTRAAFQETQYF.

The chain joins TRBV11-3 to TRBJ1-3; D remains unclear. CDR1 and CDR2 from the germline V gene are SGHNT and YENEEA. V lost 2 bases and J 3 bases, leaving 17 bases between the germline ends. The CDR3 has 17 amino acids. The CDR3 region is CASSLFKGEAYGNTIYF. As DNA, the CDR3 is TGTGCCAGCAGCTTATTTAAGGGAGAGGCATATGGAAACACCATATATTTT.

The chain combines TRBV11-3 with TRBJ2-3; the match to TRBD1 covers 9 bases. The CDR3 has 16 amino acids. After removal of 5 bases from V and 1 base from J, the junction contained 7 bases not matched to a gene. The germline V gene encodes CDR1 SGHNT and CDR2 YENEEA. CDR3 bases: TGTGCCAGCAGCCCGGGGACAGGGACCCGCACAGATACGCAGTATTTT. It translates to CASSPGTGTRTDTQYF.

This sequence joins TRBV19 and TRBJ1-4; D call uncertain. The germline V and J ends were trimmed by 7 bases and 0 bases, with 6 bases remaining between them. The CDR3 is 13 amino acids. Germline V gives CDR1 LNHDA, CDR2 SQIVND (reference sequence). The CDR3 loop is CASTSTTNEKLFF. As DNA, the CDR3 is TGTGCCAGTACATCCACAACTAATGAAAAACTGTTTTTT. Complete variable domain (other parts from reference TRBV19 and TRBJ1-4): DGGITQSPKYLFRKEGQNVTLSCEQNLNHDAMYWYRQDPGQGLRLIYYSQIVNDFQKGDIAEGYSVSREKKESFPLTVTSAQKNPTAFYLCASTSTTNEKLFFGSGTQLSVL.

This clone was found many times. The CDR3 loop reads CASSASQGYQPQHF. DNA for the CDR3: TGTGCCAGCAGTGCATCCCAGGGGTATCAGCCCCAGCATTTT. The rearrangement links TRBV27 to TRBJ1-5; maybe TRBD1 (6 bases). CDR3 length equals 14 residues. Germline lookup yields CDR1 MNHEY and CDR2 SMNVEV (reference sequence). V was clipped by 5 bases and J by 5 bases, with 13 bases between them.

The genes are TRBV7-2 and TRBJ1-5; D remains unclear. V was trimmed by 6 bases and J by 5 bases, leaving 11 bases between them. Germline V lookup: CDR1 SGHTA, CDR2 FQGNSA. This CDR3 is built from 13 residues. CDR3 region: CASSGAGDQPQHF. Here the CDR3 DNA reads TGTGCCAGCAGTGGAGCCGGGGATCAGCCCCAGCATTTT.

This chain connects TRBV12-3 or TRBV12-4 to TRBJ2-7; D is possibly TRBD1 (6 bases). This CDR3 region has 12 residues. V was cut by 6 bases and J by 6 bases, with 12 bases left in between. The CDR3 DNA follows: TGTGCCAGCAGCAGGGACATTATCGAGCAGTACTTC. Translating it yields CASSRDIIEQYF.

V usage is TRBV19 and J usage is TRBJ1-1; 8 bases fit TRBD1. J gave up 10 bases and V 5 bases, and 15 bases lay outside the gene matches. CDR1 is LNHDA, CDR2 SQIVND, per germline (reference sequence). CDR3 size: 15 residues. CDR3 DNA sequence: TGTGCCAGTAGTTTGGTTGGGCAGGGGGCGATCGGAGCTTTCTTT. Protein sequence: CASSLVGQGAIGAFF.

The V and J genes are TRBV7-3 and TRBJ2-2, with 7 bases matching TRBD2. The CDR3 is 16 amino acids. V lost 2 bases and J lost 7; bases outside the gene matches: 10. CDR1 and CDR2 (germline): SGHTA, FQGTGA. The CDR3 is CASSLAAGVRGGELFF. CDR3 DNA sequence: TGTGCCAGCAGCTTAGCGGCGGGGGTGAGAGGCGGGGAGCTGTTTTTT.

J is TRBJ2-2 and V is TRBV25-1; possible D gene TRBD2, 7 bases. The germline V gene has CDR1 MGHDK and CDR2 SYGVNS. V lost 5 bases to trimming and J lost 4 bases, with 20 bases between them. The CDR3 runs 17 residues. CDR3 coding DNA: TGTGCCAGCAGTAGAATGGGCGGGGGCTGGGTCACCGGGGAGCTGTTTTTT. This gives the protein CASSRMGGGWVTGELFF.

The rearrangement links TRBV6-4 to TRBJ1-6, with 10 nucleotides matching TRBD1. The ends lost 8 bases at V and 9 bases at J; junction bases unmatched: 7. In germline, CDR1 is MRHNA, CDR2 SNTAGT. CDR3 length: 14 amino acids. The CDR3, as DNA: TGTGCCAGCGCCTCGACAGGGGGCGTTTCACCCCTCCACTTT. Encoded protein: CASASTGGVSPLHF.

The CDR3 region is CASRDQGTASGNTIYF. The CDR3 DNA is TGTGCCAGCAGAGACCAAGGGACAGCCTCTGGAAACACCATATATTTT. The genes are TRBV28 and TRBJ1-3; 7 bases fit TRBD1. The germline V gene has CDR1 MDHEN and CDR2 SYDVKM. The CDR3 totals 16 residues. The trim removed 6 bases at V and 0 bases at J, leaving 8 bases unmatched.

The chain is built from TRBV15 and TRBJ2-5, with 7 nucleotides matching TRBD2. CDR1 LNHNV and CDR2 YYDKDF come from the germline V gene (reference sequence). CDR3 length: 16 residues. Losses at the gene ends were 0 bases for V and 2 bases for J; bases not matched to a gene: 6. CDR3 nucleotides: TGTGCCACCAGCAGAGAGGTAGCGGGCAGACAAGAGACCCAGTACTTC. It yields the protein CATSREVAGRQETQYF.

This clone was found a few times. This sequence joins TRBV7-8 and TRBJ1-5; D call uncertain. Germline CDR1 SGHVS, CDR2 FQNEAQ. The CDR3 runs 15 residues. Trimming took 1 base from V and 0 from J, leaving 7 bases between them. CDR3 sequence (DNA): TGTGCCAGCAGCTTAGGGCCTTCTAGCAATCAGCCCCAGCATTTT. Translating gives CASSLGPSSNQPQHF.

This chain links TRBV20-1 with TRBJ2-3, with a tentative D call TRBD2 (5 bases). This CDR3 contains 14 residues. With 3 bases removed from V and 0 bases from J, the gap between germline ends came to 10 bases. In germline, CDR1 is DFQATT, CDR2 SNEGSKA (reference sequence). The CDR3 sequence is CSASGSRSTDTQYF. The CDR3 DNA reads TGCAGTGCTAGTGGGAGCCGGAGCACAGATACGCAGTATTTT.

V usage is TRBV4-3 and J usage is TRBJ1-1, with D perhaps matching TRBD1 (6 bases). CDR3 length equals 14 residues. The V and J ends lost 4 bases and 4 bases respectively, with 13 bases between them. CDR1 is LGHNA, CDR2 YSLEER, per germline. CDR3 sequence (DNA): TGCGCCAGCAGCCCAACAGGGCCGGGCACTGAAGCTTTCTTT. Translation gives CASSPTGPGTEAFF.

The V gene is TRBV24-1, the J gene TRBJ1-2; TRBD1 matches at 7 bases. Germline V gives CDR1 KGHDR, CDR2 SFDVKD. V shed 4 bases, J shed 2 bases, and the junction held 6 bases outside the gene matches. The CDR3 contains 15 residues. The CDR3 sequence: CATSDGTAFNYGYTF. CDR3 bases: TGTGCCACCAGTGACGGGACAGCATTCAACTATGGCTACACCTTC.

This clone has more than one count but fewer than ten. J is TRBJ2-7 and V is TRBV7-3, with 9 bases lining up with TRBD1. This CDR3 has 14 amino acids. With 4 bases clipped from V and 3 bases from J, the junction kept 4 bases outside the gene matches. The germline CDR1 and CDR2 sequences are SGHTA and FQGTGA. The CDR3 coding sequence is TGTGCCAGCAGCTGGCCGACAGGGGGCTACGAGCAGTACTTC. This gives the protein CASSWPTGGYEQYF. Variable domain in full (rest from reference TRBV7-3 and TRBJ2-7): GAGVSQTPSNKVTEKGKYVELRCDPISGHTALYWYRQSLGQGPEFLIYFQGTGAADDSGLPNDRFFAVRPEGSVSTLKIQRTERGDSAVYLCASSWPTGGYEQYFGPGTRLTVT.

V gene TRBV13 combines with J gene TRBJ2-7; TRBD1 matches 9 bases. V shed 5 bases, J shed 6 bases, and the junction held 11 bases outside the gene matches. Germline loops: CDR1 PRHDT, CDR2 FYEKMQ (reference sequence). The length of the CDR3 is 15 residues. The CDR3 sequence: CASSPGTGGFGEQYF. The CDR3 DNA reads TGTGCCAGCAGCCCCGGCACAGGGGGCTTTGGCGAGCAGTACTTC.

This chain uses TRBV5-8 with TRBJ1-6; no definite D call. The CDR3 consists of 15 residues. Germline V gene lookup returns CDR1 SGHTS and CDR2 YDEGEE. V was shortened by 5 bases and J by 4 bases, with 13 bases between the two germline ends. CDR3 DNA sequence: TGTGCCAGCAGTAATACAGCCGATTATAATTCACCCCTCCACTTT. The encoded protein is CASSNTADYNSPLHF.